This T cell receptor beta chain was captured in a study of a mutant IDH1 vaccine in newly diagnosed glioma. Study in general: Once 4-6 weeks had passed after radiotherapy alone, vaccination started, or it started with temozolomide cycles. Study observations and caveats: Pseudoprogression showed no apparent link to changes in top peripheral T cell clonotypes.

Germline CDR1 and CDR2: KGHSH and LQKENI. V trimming: 5 bases; J trimming: 3 bases; junction bases outside the gene matches: 3. The CDR3 is made up of 13 amino acids. Note on this clone: Its antigen is undetermined.

Repertoires were generated with immunoSEQ multiplex PCR, while TCRdb's copy carries only in-frame clones and drops some. The sample carries tens of thousands of clones, around nine tenths recorded once. The time point here: week 5, during vaccination. Mutant IDH1 20-mer peptide, at 300 ug, made up each vaccine dose, with topical imiquimod. The source is a woman in her 50s with glioma. This chain joins TRBV18 and TRBJ2-7; 8 bases match TRBD2. The specimen comprised PBMCs, sampled from a glioma patient whose treatment included an IDH1 peptide vaccine. The CDR3 DNA reads TGTGCCAGCTCAAGGGGACTAGACTACGAGCAGTACTTC. Translated: CASSRGLDYEQYF. The complete variable domain, with remaining parts taken from reference TRBV18 and TRBJ2-7, reads NAGVMQNPRHLVRRRGQEARLRCSPMKGHSHVYWYRQLPEEGLKFMVYLQKENIIDESGMPKERFSAEFPKEGPSILRIQQVVRGDSAAYFCASSRGLDYEQYFGPGTRLTVT.